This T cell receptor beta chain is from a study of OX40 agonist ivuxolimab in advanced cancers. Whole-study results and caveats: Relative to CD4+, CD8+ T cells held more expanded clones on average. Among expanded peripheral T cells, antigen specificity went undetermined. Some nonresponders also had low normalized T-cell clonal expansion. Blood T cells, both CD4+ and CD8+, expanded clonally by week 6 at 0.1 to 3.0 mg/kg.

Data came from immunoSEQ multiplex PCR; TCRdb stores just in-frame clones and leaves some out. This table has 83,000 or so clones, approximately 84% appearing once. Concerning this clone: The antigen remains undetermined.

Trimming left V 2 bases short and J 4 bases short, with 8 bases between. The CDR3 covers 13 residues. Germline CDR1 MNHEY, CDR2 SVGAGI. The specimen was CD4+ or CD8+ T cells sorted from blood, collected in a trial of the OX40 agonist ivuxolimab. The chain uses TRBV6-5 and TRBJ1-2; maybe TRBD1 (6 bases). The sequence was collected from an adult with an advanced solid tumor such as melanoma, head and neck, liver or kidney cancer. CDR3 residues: CASSYDRIYGYTF. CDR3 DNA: TGTGCCAGCAGTTACGACAGGATCTATGGCTACACCTTC.